The 14 T cell receptor beta chains below come from one sample, sequenced in a study of blood T cell repertoires in COVID-19. Sequencing used immunoSEQ multiplex PCR; TCRdb keeps in-frame clones, though not all of them. The sample lists fewer than 200,000 clones, over 65% occurring once. Sample: peripheral blood. These receptor sequences come from a woman aged 80 or over with acute or convalescent COVID-19.

V and J are TRBV10-3 and TRBJ2-1; TRBD2 matches 7 bases. V was pared by 6 bases and J by 8 bases, with 13 bases of the junction left unmatched. The CDR3 has 15 residues. Germline CDR1 is ENHRY and CDR2 is SYGVKD. Here the CDR3 reads CAISNPGTISDEQFF. The CDR3 coding sequence is TGTGCCATCAGCAACCCCGGGACTATTTCCGATGAGCAGTTCTTC.

J is TRBJ2-7 and V is TRBV7-9, with 8 bases identical to TRBD1. After removal of 6 bases from V and 7 bases from J, the junction contained 8 bases not matched to a gene. The CDR3 loop spans 13 amino acids. CDR1 and CDR2 (germline): SEHNR, FQNEAQ (reference sequence). The CDR3 loop is CASRGTGMREQYF. The CDR3 DNA follows: TGTGCCAGCAGAGGGACAGGTATGAGGGAGCAGTACTTC.

This CDR3 is CASQTPYNSPLHF. The CDR3 DNA sequence: TGTGCCAGCCAGACACCTTATAATTCACCCCTCCACTTT. The genes are TRBV28 and TRBJ1-6; unclear D gene. This CDR3 is built from 13 residues. The V gene lost 8 bases and the J gene lost 4 bases, with 9 bases spanning the gap. Germline V gives CDR1 MDHEN, CDR2 SYDVKM.

This sequence joins TRBV5-4 and TRBJ2-7, with D perhaps matching TRBD1 (6 bases). Germline CDR1 and CDR2: SGHNT and YYREEE (reference sequence). V dropped 4 bases and J dropped 0 bases, with 8 bases sitting between them. This CDR3 spans 13 amino acids. The CDR3 DNA reads as TGTGCCAGCAGCCAGACAGGCTCCTACGAGCAGTACTTC. This sequence encodes CASSQTGSYEQYF.

This chain connects TRBV5-1 to TRBJ2-4, with 7 bases aligning to TRBD2. J was trimmed by 1 base and V by 10 bases; bases with no gene match: 29. The CDR3 loop spans 21 amino acids. CDR1 SGHRS and CDR2 YFSETQ come from the germline V gene. DNA of the CDR3: TGCGCCCACATACCAAGACTAGCTTCAAAAGTCCCACGAAGGGCCAAAAACATTCAGTACTTC. Translated, it gives CAHIPRLASKVPRRAKNIQYF.

The V gene is TRBV28, the J gene TRBJ2-3; possible D gene TRBD2, 6 bases. Trimming removed 9 bases from V and 4 bases from J, with 23 bases in between. CDR3 size: 16 residues. Germline V gene lookup returns CDR1 MDHEN and CDR2 SYDVKM. CDR3: CASNPRAGRGPDTQYF. CDR3 sequence (DNA): TGTGCCAGTAACCCCCGGGCGGGACGAGGGCCAGATACGCAGTATTTT.

A few counts support this clone. CDR3 bases: TGTGCCACTTGGTGGGGACAGAAGAACACTGAAGCTTTCTTT. This gives the protein CATWWGQKNTEAFF. The rearrangement joins TRBV10-3 to TRBJ1-1, with TRBD1 identical over 7 bases. The ends lost 10 bases at V and 1 base at J; junction bases unmatched: 9. The CDR3 loop spans 14 amino acids. Germline V gives CDR1 ENHRY, CDR2 SYGVKD.

This chain connects TRBV28 to TRBJ2-1; no definite D call. This CDR3 has 16 residues. Germline CDR1 is MDHEN and CDR2 is SYDVKM. Between the trimmed V and J ends, which lost 3 bases and 0 bases, there was a span of 12 bases. Here the CDR3 DNA reads TGTGCCAGCAGTTTTTGGGCAAGAAGCTCCTACAATGAGCAGTTCTTC. This encodes CASSFWARSSYNEQFF.

This sequence joins TRBV6-2 or TRBV6-3 and TRBJ2-5; 7 positions agree with TRBD2. V lost 1 base and J lost 8; bases outside the gene matches: 19. CDR1 is MNHEY, CDR2 SVGEGT, per germline. The CDR3 totals 18 residues. Written as DNA, the CDR3 is TGTGCCAGCAGTTACTATAGCCCTAGCGGAGGGGCAGGTGGCACCCAGTACTTC. This codes for CASSYYSPSGGAGGTQYF.

The gene calls are TRBV7-3 and TRBJ1-1, with 9 bases identical to TRBD1. The CDR3 spans 15 residues. The V segment lost 0 bases and the J segment 4 bases; nucleotides outside the gene matches: 3. Germline loops: CDR1 SGHTA, CDR2 FQGTGA. DNA of the CDR3: TGTGCCAGCAGCTTAACCGGACAGGGGATCACTGAAGCTTTCTTT. This translates into CASSLTGQGITEAFF. Filled out from reference TRBV7-3 and TRBJ1-1, the complete variable domain reads GAGVSQTPSNKVTEKGKYVELRCDPISGHTALYWYRQSLGQGPEFLIYFQGTGAADDSGLPNDRFFAVRPEGSVSTLKIQRTERGDSAVYLCASSLTGQGITEAFFGQGTRLTVV.

The chain recombines TRBV7-6 with TRBJ2-3; 10 positions match TRBD2. This CDR3 is built from 15 residues. Trimming removed 5 bases from V and 3 bases from J; junction bases left unmatched: 5. Germline CDR1 and CDR2: SGHVS and FNYEAQ. The CDR3 protein is CASSPGLAETDTQYF. CDR3 sequence (DNA): TGTGCCAGCAGCCCAGGACTAGCGGAAACAGATACGCAGTATTTT.

By share, this clone counts as medium-sized. One junction end disagrees with the germline gene, perhaps due to a read error. V gene TRBV28 combines with J gene TRBJ2-1; 7 nucleotides agree with TRBD2. The length of the CDR3 is 17 residues. The germline gives CDR1 MDHEN, CDR2 SYDVKM. The CDR3 reads CASSKLSRKLNRDYQIF. For the CDR3, the DNA is TGTGCCAGCAGCAAACTTTCGAGAAAACTTAACCGGGACTATCAGATCTTC.

The chain combines TRBV6-2 or TRBV6-3 with TRBJ1-5; D is possibly TRBD1 (5 bases). This CDR3 is built from 15 residues. V lost 2 bases, J lost 0 bases, and 8 bases lay in between. Looked up from germline, CDR1 is MNHEY and CDR2 is SVGEGT. CDR3 region: CASSYDSHSNQPQHF. The CDR3 nucleotides read TGTGCCAGCAGTTACGACAGCCATAGCAATCAGCCCCAGCATTTT.

This clone was found a few times. The rearrangement uses TRBV5-6 and TRBJ2-1, with D possibly being TRBD1 (6 bases). Germline V gives CDR1 SGHDT, CDR2 YYEEEE. This CDR3 is built from 15 residues. Trimming pared 1 base from V and 4 bases from J, leaving 12 bases between. CDR3 DNA sequence: TGTGCCAGCAGCTTGTTAACAGGGTCATACAATGAGCAGTTCTTC. Protein: CASSLLTGSYNEQFF. The full variable domain, rest sourced from reference TRBV5-6 and TRBJ2-1, is DAGVTQSPTHLIKTRGQQVTLRCSPKSGHDTVSWYQQALGQGPQFIFQYYEEEERQRGNFPDRFSGHQFPNYSSELNVNALLLGDSALYLCASSLLTGSYNEQFFGPGTRLTVL.